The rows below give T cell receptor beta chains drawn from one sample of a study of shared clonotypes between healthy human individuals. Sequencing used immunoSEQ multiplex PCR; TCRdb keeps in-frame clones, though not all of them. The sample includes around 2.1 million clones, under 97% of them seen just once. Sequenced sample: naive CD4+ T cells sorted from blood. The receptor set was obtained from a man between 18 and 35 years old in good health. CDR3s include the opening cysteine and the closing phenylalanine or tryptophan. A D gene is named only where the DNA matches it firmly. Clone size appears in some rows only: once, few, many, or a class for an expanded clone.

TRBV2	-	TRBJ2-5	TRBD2	TGTGCCAGCAGTCCACTAGCGGGGGGGGCAGAGACCCAGTACTTC	CASSPLAGGAETQYF
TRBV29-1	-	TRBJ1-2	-	TGCAGCGTTGGGGGGGGCCCCGGCTATGGCTACACCTTC	CSVGGGPGYGYTF
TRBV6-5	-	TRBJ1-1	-	TGTGCCAGCAGTAGGGGACACATGAACACTGAAGCTTTCTTT	CASSRGHMNTEAFF
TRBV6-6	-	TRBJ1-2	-	TGTGCCAGCAGTCTGATTGTCAAGGGCTACACCTTC	CASSLIVKGYTF
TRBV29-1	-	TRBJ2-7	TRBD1	TGCAGCGTTGAAGAGATGACAGGGTCTTACGAGCAGTACTTC	CSVEEMTGSYEQYF
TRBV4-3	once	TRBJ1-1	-	TGCGCCAGCAGCCAAAGACGGGCCAGGGACACTGAAGCTTTCTTT	CASSQRRARDTEAFF
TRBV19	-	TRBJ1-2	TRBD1	TGTGCCAGTAGTATCCGGACAGGTGGCTACACCTTC	CASSIRTGGYTF
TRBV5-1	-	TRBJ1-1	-	TGCGCCAGCAGCCAGGACGGTAACACTGAAGCTTTCTTT	CASSQDGNTEAFF
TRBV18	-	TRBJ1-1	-	TGTGCCAGCTCACCACCGGGACACCGGAACACTGAAGCTTTCTTT	CASSPPGHRNTEAFF
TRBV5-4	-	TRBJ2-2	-	TGTGCCAGCAGCTTCAAAGGCCAGAACACCGGGGAGCTGTTTTTT	CASSFKGQNTGELFF
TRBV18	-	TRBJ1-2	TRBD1	TGTGCCAGCTCACCAATAAACAGGGGGTACGAAGGCTACACCTTC	CASSPINRGYEGYTF
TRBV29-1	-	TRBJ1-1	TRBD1	TGCAGCGTTGAAGAGTTCGGGACAGACACTGAAGCTTTCTTT	CSVEEFGTDTEAFF
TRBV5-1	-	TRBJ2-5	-	TGCGCCAGCAGCTTGGCTTCGTCCGGACAAGAGACCCAGTACTTC	CASSLASSGQETQYF
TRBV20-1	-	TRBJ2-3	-	TGCAGTCTGGGGCCAGATACGCAGTATTTT	CSLGPDTQYF
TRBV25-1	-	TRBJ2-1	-	TGTGCCAGCAGTGAATTTGCTAGCAGAGACAATGAGCAGTTCTTC	CASSEFASRDNEQFF
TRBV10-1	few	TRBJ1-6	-	TGCGCCAGCAGTGACCTCCCAATGAATTCACCCCTCCACTTT	CASSDLPMNSPLHF
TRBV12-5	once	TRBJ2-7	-	TGTGCTAGTGGTTTGCCACCACGGACTGGCTACGAGCAGTACTTC	CASGLPPRTGYEQYF
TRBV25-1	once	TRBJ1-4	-	TGTGCCAGCAGTGAAGGTTGGCGTTTAGATGAAAAACTGTTTTTT	CASSEGWRLDEKLFF
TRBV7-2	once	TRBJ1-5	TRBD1	TGTGCCACTCCGATACAAGAGACAGGGGAAGACAATCAGCCCCAGCATTTT	CATPIQETGEDNQPQHF
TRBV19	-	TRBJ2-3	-	TGTGCCAGTAGTATTGGACTAAGCACAGATACGCAGTATTTT	CASSIGLSTDTQYF
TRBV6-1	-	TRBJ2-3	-	TGTGCCAGCCTTTGGGAGCGCCCTAGCACAGATACGCAGTATTTT	CASLWERPSTDTQYF
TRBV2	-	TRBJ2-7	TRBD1	TGTGCCAGCAGTGCGACAGGGCCGATCCTGGAGCAGTACTTC	CASSATGPILEQYF
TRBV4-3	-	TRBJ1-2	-	TGCGCCAGCAGCCAAGAACAGGGCGTAGGTGGCTACACCTTC	CASSQEQGVGGYTF
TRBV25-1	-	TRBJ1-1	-	TGTGCCAGCAGTGAAACAGAGATGAACACTGAAGCTTTCTTT	CASSETEMNTEAFF
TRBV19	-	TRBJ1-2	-	TGTGCCAGTAGTAAGAGCGGGGCAGGCTACACCTTC	CASSKSGAGYTF
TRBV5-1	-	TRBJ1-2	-	TGCGCCAGCAGCCTGACCAGGTCTAACTATGGCTACACCTTC	CASSLTRSNYGYTF
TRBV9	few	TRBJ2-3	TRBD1	TGTGCCAGCAGTTCGGTAGGGACAGGGGATCTCACAGATACGCAGTATTTT	CASSSVGTGDLTDTQYF
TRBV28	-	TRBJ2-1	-	TGTGCCAGCTCTTATAGCGGTCCCCTAGCCTACAATGAGCAGTTCTTC	CASSYSGPLAYNEQFF
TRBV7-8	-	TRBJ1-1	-	TGTGCCAGCAGCCAAATATGGAACACTGAAGCTTTCTTT	CASSQIWNTEAFF
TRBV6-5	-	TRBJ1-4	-	TGTGCCAGCAGTTACTCAGGGGGGGATGAAAAACTGTTTTTT	CASSYSGGDEKLFF
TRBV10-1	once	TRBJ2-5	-	TGCGCCAGCATAGCATCGAAAGAGACCCAGTACTTC	CASIASKETQYF
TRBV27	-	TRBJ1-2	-	TGTGCCAGCAGGTCCTTCCATTATGGCTACACCTTC	CASRSFHYGYTF
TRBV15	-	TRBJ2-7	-	TGTGCCACGAAGGCCAGGTTAGTGGGGGAGCAGTACTTC	CATKARLVGEQYF
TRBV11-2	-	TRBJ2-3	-	TGTGCCAGCAGCCCTCGAAGGGGGGAACGCACAGATACGCAGTATTTT	CASSPRRGERTDTQYF
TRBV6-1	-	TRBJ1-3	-	TGTGCCAGCAGTGAAGGGTCCGCCGTTAATTCTGGAAACACCATATATTTT	CASSEGSAVNSGNTIYF
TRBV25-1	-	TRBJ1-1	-	TGTGCCAGCACTCCGGGACGGACGAACACTGAAGCTTTCTTT	CASTPGRTNTEAFF
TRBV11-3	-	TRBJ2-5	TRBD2	TGTGCCAGCAGCTCGAGGACTAGCGGGGGGGTAGAGACCCAGTACTTC	CASSSRTSGGVETQYF
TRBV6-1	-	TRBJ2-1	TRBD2	TGTGCCAGCAGTGGACTAGCGGGAGATTCTCATGAGCAGTTCTTC	CASSGLAGDSHEQFF
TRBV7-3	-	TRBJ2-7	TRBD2	TGTGCCAGCAGCCCACGGGGGGGCATCGAGCAGTACTTC	CASSPRGGIEQYF
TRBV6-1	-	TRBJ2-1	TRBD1	TGTGCCAGCAGTGATTACCGTACCCTACAGGGGTCAATACGCAATGAGCAGTTCTTC	CASSDYRTLQGSIRNEQFF
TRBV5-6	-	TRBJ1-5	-	TGTGCCAGCAGCGAGGGACACCATAGCAATCAGCCCCAGCATTTT	CASSEGHHSNQPQHF
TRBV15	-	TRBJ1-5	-	TGTGCCACCAGCAGGGGGGATATCAGGGGAAGCAATCAGCCCCAGCATTTT	CATSRGDIRGSNQPQHF
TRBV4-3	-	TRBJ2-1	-	TGCGCCAGCAGCCAAGATCTCCCATCTGGGCAGTTCTTC	CASSQDLPSGQFF
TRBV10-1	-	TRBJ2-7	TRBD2	TGCGCCAGCAGTGCCGGGACTAGCGGGAGAAAGGCCAACGAGCAGTACTTC	CASSAGTSGRKANEQYF
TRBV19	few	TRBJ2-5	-	TGTGCCAGTAGTACCCAGTTCCAAGAGACCCAGTACTTC	CASSTQFQETQYF
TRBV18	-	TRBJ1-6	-	TGTGCCAGCTCACAAGTCCAGTCACCCCTCCACTTT	CASSQVQSPLHF
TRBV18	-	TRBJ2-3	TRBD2	TGTGCCAGCTCACCCGTAGCGGGAGGGACAGATACGCAGTATTTT	CASSPVAGGTDTQYF
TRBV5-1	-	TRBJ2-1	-	TGCGCCAGCAGCTTGGAAGGGACGACTCACAATGAGCAGTTCTTC	CASSLEGTTHNEQFF
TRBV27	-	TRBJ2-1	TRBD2	TGTGCCAGCAGTTCGGACTATAGGACTAGCGAGACATACAATGAGCAGTTCTTC	CASSSDYRTSETYNEQFF
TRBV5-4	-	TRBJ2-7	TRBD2	TGTGCCAGCAGCTTCTCCCGGGAGGCCCCCTACGAGCAGTACTTC	CASSFSREAPYEQYF
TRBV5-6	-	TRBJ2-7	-	TGTGCCAGCAGCGCGTTAGACAGGCGGAGCTCCTACGAGCAGTACTTC	CASSALDRRSSYEQYF